One sample yielded the 23 T cell receptor beta chains listed below, sequenced in a study of blood T cell repertoires in COVID-19. Some clones are missing from TCRdb's copy, which holds only in-frame ones; the method was immunoSEQ multiplex PCR. The profile shows around 250,000 clones, 85% to 90% of them singletons. Sequencing input: peripheral blood. The receptors stem from a woman aged 55-70 years with COVID-19, enrolled during active disease.

In its sample, this clone was seen once. The rearrangement links TRBV4-1 to TRBJ1-6; D gene ambiguous. V lost 2 bases to trimming and J lost 13 bases, with 12 bases between them. There are 13 residues in the CDR3. Per the germline V gene, CDR1 is MGHRA and CDR2 is YSYEKL. Here the CDR3 DNA reads TGCGCCAGCAGCCAAAATCCCTCTAAGCCCCTCCACTTT. Its protein product is CASSQNPSKPLHF.

V is TRBV19 and J is TRBJ1-6; TRBD1 agrees at 8 bases. The CDR3 consists of 16 residues. V was pared by 6 bases and J by 5 bases, with 9 bases of the junction left unmatched. Per the germline V gene, CDR1 is LNHDA and CDR2 is SQIVND (reference sequence). CDR3 amino acids: CASSNKGGQDNSPLHF. The CDR3 DNA reads TGTGCCAGTAGCAACAAAGGGGGACAGGATAATTCACCCCTCCACTTT.

V gene TRBV29-1 combines with J gene TRBJ2-1, with D possibly TRBD2 on 6 matching bases. The V end lost 5 bases, the J end lost 5 bases, and 10 bases lay between the germline ends. The CDR3 has 12 amino acids. Looked up from germline, CDR1 is SQVTM and CDR2 is ANQGSEA. CDR3 amino acids: CSVPGVNNEQFF. As DNA, the CDR3 is TGCAGCGTTCCGGGGGTGAACAATGAGCAGTTCTTC.

With regard to this clone: The junction departs from the called germline gene at one end, perhaps through a read error. The chain couples TRBV7-2 to TRBJ2-2; 11 nucleotides align to TRBD1. This CDR3 is built from 16 residues. Germline lookup yields CDR1 SGHTA and CDR2 FQGNSA. CDR3 coding DNA: TGTGCCAGCAGCCTAGCCCGGGACAGGGGGACCGGGGAGCTGTTTTTT. Protein sequence: CASSLARDRGTGELFF.

The rearrangement uses TRBV25-1 and TRBJ1-1; no firm D call. CDR1 MGHDK and CDR2 SYGVNS come from the germline V gene. Trimming stripped 8 bases from V and 1 base from J, with 5 bases between. The CDR3 has 11 amino acids. DNA for the CDR3: TGTGCCAGCTCAGGGAACACTGAAGCTTTCTTT. Its protein product is CASSGNTEAFF.

DNA of the CDR3: TGCGCCAGCAGCTTGGAATTAGCGGGGGGCCCCAGGACCGGGGAGCTGTTTTTT. It specifies CASSLELAGGPRTGELFF. V gene TRBV5-1 combines with J gene TRBJ2-2; 10 nucleotides match TRBD2. The CDR3 runs to 18 residues. CDR1 is SGHRS, CDR2 YFSETQ, per germline. V shed 0 bases and J 5 bases; nucleotides not matched to a gene: 10.

In its sample, this clone was seen once. The CDR3, as DNA: TGCGCCAGCAGCCCACGTCGGGACAGCTTAAATTCACCCCTCCACTTT. It codes for CASSPRRDSLNSPLHF. The V and J genes are TRBV5-1 and TRBJ1-6; 7 nucleotides match TRBD1. V was clipped by 4 bases and J by 7 bases; unmatched bases: 11. This CDR3 is built from 16 residues. CDR1 is SGHRS and CDR2 is YFSETQ in the germline V gene.

This clone was counted a few times. Other DNA sequences of this sample code for an identical CDR3. The rearrangement joins TRBV19 to TRBJ2-1, with 9 positions matching TRBD2. Germline CDR1 is LNHDA and CDR2 is SQIVND (reference sequence). There are 15 residues in the CDR3. The junction had 6 bases not matched to a gene; V was cut back by 6 bases and J by 3 bases. CDR3: CASRPRGGVYNEQFF. The CDR3 DNA is TGTGCCAGTAGGCCGCGGGGGGGAGTCTACAATGAGCAGTTCTTC.

The rearrangement uses TRBV7-6 and TRBJ2-7; D is unclear. Germline values: CDR1 SGHVS, CDR2 FNYEAQ. V was trimmed by 5 bases and J by 7 bases, leaving 12 bases between them. This CDR3 comprises 12 residues. The CDR3, as DNA: TGTGCCAGCAGCCGAGATCGGTTGGAGCAGTACTTC. Its protein product is CASSRDRLEQYF. The full variable domain, in which reference TRBV7-6 and TRBJ2-7 provide the parts outside the CDR3, is GAGVSQSPRYKVTKRGQDVALRCDPISGHVSLYWYRQALGQGPEFLTYFNYEAQQDKSGLPNDRFSAERPEGSISTLTIQRTEQRDSAMYRCASSRDRLEQYFGPGTRLTVT.

The chain links TRBV4-1 to TRBJ1-5; tentative D call: TRBD1 (6 bases). Germline CDR1 MGHRA, CDR2 YSYEKL. CDR3 length: 13 amino acids. The V and J ends lost 8 bases and 5 bases respectively, with 13 bases between them. The CDR3: CASGWDTDQPQHF. CDR3 in DNA: TGCGCCAGCGGATGGGACACCGATCAGCCCCAGCATTTT.

The chain uses TRBV2 and TRBJ1-5; D remains unclear. The germline V gene encodes CDR1 SNHLY and CDR2 FYNNEI. With 1 base removed from V and 2 bases from J, the gap between germline ends came to 9 bases. The CDR3 is made up of 15 amino acids. Written as DNA, the CDR3 is TGTGCCAGCAGTGAAGACGGGAGAGGCAATCAGCCCCAGCATTTT. Amino acids: CASSEDGRGNQPQHF.

The V gene is TRBV2, the J gene TRBJ1-6, with D possibly matching TRBD1 (5 bases). The V end was cut by 5 bases, the J end by 0 bases, with 11 bases between. The CDR3 covers 16 residues. Germline V gene data show CDR1 as SNHLY and CDR2 as FYNNEI. The CDR3 region is CASSRQLSSYNSPLHF. The CDR3 region has the DNA TGTGCCAGCAGTCGACAGTTAAGCTCCTATAATTCACCCCTCCACTTT.

CDR3 coding DNA: TGTGCCAGCAGCCAAGATGACTCCCTGACAGATACGCAGTATTTT. It is translated as CASSQDDSLTDTQYF. The J gene is TRBJ2-3, the V gene TRBV3-1 (or the pseudogene TRBV3-2); no clear D. The CDR3 totals 15 residues. V dropped 0 bases and J dropped 3 bases, with 10 bases sitting between them. Per germline, CDR1 LGHDT and CDR2 YNNKEL (reference sequence).

The V gene is TRBV6-7, the J gene TRBJ1-1, with 9 bases matching TRBD1. Being an ORF, TRBV6-7 has a function that is uncertain. This CDR3 is 17 amino acids long. Trimming took 6 bases from V and 0 from J; bases not matched to a gene: 11. The CDR3 sequence is CASRNRDRDQVNTEAFF. CDR3 bases: TGTGCCAGCAGAAACCGGGACAGGGATCAAGTGAACACTGAAGCTTTCTTT.

The CDR3 sequence is CASSYFMQGSRAFF. CDR3 bases: TGTGCCAGCAGTTACTTCATGCAGGGATCGCGAGCTTTCTTT. The chain has TRBV6-5 and TRBJ1-1; tentatively, D is TRBD1 (5 bases). Deletions cut 1 base from V and 10 bases from J, with 16 bases between. CDR1 MNHEY and CDR2 SVGAGI come from the germline V gene. The CDR3 is 14 residues long.

The rearrangement joins TRBV19 to TRBJ1-1; the match to TRBD1 covers 9 bases. V was pared by 7 bases and J by 4 bases, with 7 bases of the junction left unmatched. The CDR3 is 14 amino acids. Germline values: CDR1 LNHDA, CDR2 SQIVND (reference sequence). Here the CDR3 DNA reads TGTGCCAGTAAGGGACAGGGTCTTTCCACTGAAGCTTTCTTT. This translates into CASKGQGLSTEAFF.

The chain recombines TRBV18 with TRBJ2-7; D is perhaps TRBD1 (6 bases). Germline V CDR1 and CDR2: KGHSH, LQKENI. Trimming removed 2 bases from V and 6 bases from J, with 17 bases in between. This CDR3 is 15 amino acids long. CDR3 nucleotide sequence: TGTGCCAGCTCACCAACAACAGGGTCGGCCTCCGAGCAGTACTTC. Translation: CASSPTTGSASEQYF.

This chain links TRBV19 with TRBJ1-1, with TRBD1 matching 11 bases. The CDR3 length is 17 residues. The germline V gene encodes CDR1 LNHDA and CDR2 SQIVND (reference sequence). Losses at the gene ends were 4 bases for V and 5 bases for J; bases not matched to a gene: 12. The CDR3: CASSKGQGQGDVTEAFF. DNA for the CDR3: TGTGCCAGTAGTAAAGGCCAGGGACAGGGGGATGTTACTGAAGCTTTCTTT.

V is TRBV19 and J is TRBJ2-2; 15 bases line up with TRBD2. V dropped 9 bases and J dropped 1; count of bases not matched to a gene: 15. Germline V lookup: CDR1 LNHDA, CDR2 SQIVND (reference sequence). The CDR3 totals 20 residues. The DNA of the CDR3 is TGTGCCAGCGGGTCCCCGGGACTAGCGGGGGGCACGAAGAACACCGGGGAGCTGTTTTTT. Translation gives CASGSPGLAGGTKNTGELFF.

V gene TRBV2 combines with J gene TRBJ1-4, with D possibly being TRBD1 (6 bases). V dropped 10 bases and J dropped 8 bases, with 20 bases sitting between them. Germline CDR1 reads SNHLY; CDR2 reads FYNNEI. This CDR3 region has 14 residues. The CDR3 spells CATGPGVGREKLFF. As DNA, the CDR3 is TGTGCCACAGGCCCAGGGGTCGGGAGGGAAAAACTGTTTTTT.

The chain carries TRBV6-2 or TRBV6-3 and TRBJ1-2; possible D gene TRBD1, 5 bases. Germline V gene sequence: CDR1 MNHEY, CDR2 SVGEGT. This CDR3 contains 15 residues. Trimming left V 6 bases short and J 4 bases short, with 18 bases between. The CDR3 is CASSTLRRGSYGYTF. The DNA for the CDR3 is TGTGCCAGCAGCACACTACGAAGGGGAAGCTATGGCTACACCTTC.

This clone has a handful of counts. The chain joins TRBV5-1 to TRBJ2-2; perhaps TRBD1 as D (6 bases). The CDR3 is 15 amino acids. Trimming pared 0 bases from V and 4 bases from J, leaving 10 bases between. Germline CDR1 SGHRS, CDR2 YFSETQ. In nucleotides, the CDR3 is TGCGCCAGCAGCTTGGTCACAGGGTCCACCGGGGAGCTGTTTTTT. Its protein is CASSLVTGSTGELFF.

This clone appeared once. Other DNA sequences within the sample encode an identical CDR3. The chain combines TRBV19 with TRBJ2-1; D call uncertain. The CDR3 spans 14 residues. V gave up 6 bases and J gave up 0 bases, with 9 bases separating them. Germline V gene lookup returns CDR1 LNHDA and CDR2 SQIVND (reference sequence). As DNA, the CDR3 is TGTGCCAGTAGCCTGAGTAGCTCCTACAATGAGCAGTTCTTC. Its translation is CASSLSSSYNEQFF.